These 22 T cell receptor beta chains were all obtained from the same sample, sequenced in a study of blood T cell repertoires in COVID-19. Assay used: immunoSEQ multiplex PCR; TCRdb lists only in-frame clones, some missing. The sample lists a few hundred thousand clones, more than 85% seen once, with 0.9% to 1.2% in the top ten. Source material: PBMCs or T cells enriched from blood (not recorded which). Receptors were obtained from a woman between 25 and 40 years old who had recovered from COVID-19.

This clone was counted once. DNA for the CDR3: TGTGCCAGCAGTGACCCGACAGGGGGCAACTATGGCTACACCTTC. Translated, it gives CASSDPTGGNYGYTF. This rearrangement joins TRBV6-4 to TRBJ1-2; 10 bases match TRBD1. CDR3 length: 15 residues. The J segment lost 2 bases and the V segment lost 2 bases, leaving 2 bases of the junction unmatched. Looked up from germline, CDR1 is MRHNA and CDR2 is SNTAGT.

The chain recombines TRBV24-1 with TRBJ1-5; TRBD1 aligns across 7 bases. The CDR3 length is 13 residues. Germline CDR1 reads KGHDR; CDR2 reads SFDVKD. The V segment lost 7 bases and the J segment 7 bases; nucleotides outside the gene matches: 6. CDR3 DNA: TGTGCCACCAGCCAGACAGGGAACCAGCCCCAGCATTTT. This sequence encodes CATSQTGNQPQHF.

The chain uses TRBV15 and TRBJ2-7, with D perhaps TRBD1 (5 bases). V lost 3 bases and J 0 bases, leaving 15 bases between the germline ends. The CDR3 is made up of 16 amino acids. Germline V CDR1 and CDR2: LNHNV, YYDKDF (reference sequence). The CDR3 nucleotides are TGTGCCACCAGCAGTTACACTGGGGCCTTCTCCTACGAGCAGTACTTC. It is translated as CATSSYTGAFSYEQYF.

This chain links TRBV18 with TRBJ2-2; 10 nucleotides agree with TRBD1. The V gene end was trimmed by 8 bases and the J gene end by 7 bases; junction bases not matched to a gene: 10. Germline V gene lookup returns CDR1 KGHSH and CDR2 LQKENI. The CDR3 sequence is 15 residues long. The CDR3 nucleotides read TGTGCCAGCACACGACAGGGGGCGTCGAACGGGGAGCTGTTTTTT. This gives the protein CASTRQGASNGELFF.

As DNA, the CDR3 is TGTGTCAGAAGCTTTGCGGACTTTTACTCCTACGAGCAGTACTTC. Encoded protein: CVRSFADFYSYEQYF. V usage is TRBV7-5 and J usage is TRBJ2-7; the table's D call, TRBD2, was not checked against the DNA. TRBV7-5 constitutes a pseudogene. CDR3 size: 15 residues.

The chain recombines TRBV12-3 or TRBV12-4 with TRBJ1-4; 10 bases agree with TRBD1. The CDR3 sequence is 13 residues long. V lost 10 bases, J lost 8 bases, and 7 bases stayed unmatched. CDR3 in amino acids: CATSRTGGEKLFF. CDR3 bases: TGTGCCACCTCCAGGACAGGGGGAGAAAAACTGTTTTTT.

This clone was observed a few times. The sample carries other DNA sequences with the same CDR3. The chain employs TRBV5-1 and TRBJ2-3; 12 bases fit TRBD2. Germline assignment: CDR1 SGHRS and CDR2 YFSETQ. The CDR3 loop spans 16 amino acids. With V trimmed by 0 bases and J by 2 bases, 1 base remained unmatched. Here the CDR3 DNA reads TGCGCCAGCAGCTTGGGACTAGCGGGGGACACAGATACGCAGTATTTT. It is translated as CASSLGLAGDTDTQYF. The entire variable domain, with the rest obtained from reference TRBV5-1 and TRBJ2-3, is as follows: KAGVTQTPRYLIKTRGQQVTLSCSPISGHRSVSWYQQTPGQGLQFLFEYFSETQRNKGNFPGRFSGRQFSNSRSEMNVSTLELGDSALYLCASSLGLAGDTDTQYFGPGTRLTVL.

This chain links TRBV19 with TRBJ1-1, with D unclear. Germline assignment: CDR1 LNHDA and CDR2 SQIVND (reference sequence). The CDR3 is 17 amino acids. Trimming stripped 0 bases from V and 4 bases from J, with 18 bases between. The CDR3 here is CASSIDLRERRSTEAFF. DNA of the CDR3: TGTGCCAGTAGTATAGATCTCCGCGAGAGGCGTAGCACTGAAGCTTTCTTT.

Comment on this clone: This CDR3 is also generated by other DNA sequences in the sample. The chain carries TRBV27 and TRBJ1-6; D might be TRBD1 (5 bases). The CDR3 is made up of 16 amino acids. Germline V lookup: CDR1 MNHEY, CDR2 SMNVEV (reference sequence). V was cut by 3 bases and J by 0 bases, with 9 bases left in between. CDR3 coding DNA: TGTGCCAGCAGTTTTGGGGGGAGCTCCTATAATTCACCCCTCCACTTT. This gives the protein CASSFGGSSYNSPLHF.

This clone was detected only a few times. This chain uses TRBV4-1 with TRBJ2-7; no firm D call. The CDR3 runs 13 residues. Trimming left V 0 bases short and J 3 bases short, with 6 bases between. Germline V gene data show CDR1 as MGHRA and CDR2 as YSYEKL. CDR3 in amino acids: CASSQEFGYEQYF. Here the CDR3 DNA reads TGCGCCAGCAGCCAAGAGTTCGGCTACGAGCAGTACTTC.

The chain links TRBV12-5 to TRBJ2-7; unclear D gene. Trimming stripped 0 bases from V and 2 bases from J, with 14 bases between. The CDR3 covers 16 residues. The germline CDR1 and CDR2 sequences are LGHNT and FRNRAP. CDR3 nucleotide sequence: TGTGCTAGTGGTTTGGTATGGGCAGCAAGAACCTACGAGCAGTACTTC. Protein product: CASGLVWAARTYEQYF.

The chain links TRBV12-3 or TRBV12-4 to TRBJ2-7; D is undetermined. V lost 5 bases and J 1 base, leaving 6 bases between the germline ends. The CDR3 extends over 12 amino acids. CDR3 sequence: CASSTRSYEQYF. The CDR3 coding sequence is TGTGCCAGCAGTACCAGATCCTACGAGCAGTACTTC.

This chain uses TRBV4-1 with TRBJ2-5; no clear D. With 1 base removed from V and 4 bases from J, the gap between germline ends came to 13 bases. This CDR3 is 15 amino acids long. In germline, CDR1 is MGHRA, CDR2 YSYEKL. The CDR3 protein is CASSQGSISSETQYF. The CDR3 DNA reads as TGCGCCAGCAGCCAAGGTTCAATCAGTTCAGAGACCCAGTACTTC.

This clone was recorded once. This rearrangement joins TRBV5-4 to TRBJ2-4; the D gene is possibly TRBD2 (5 bases). Between the trimmed V and J ends, which lost 4 bases and 8 bases, there was a span of 19 bases. The CDR3 is 15 residues long. CDR1 SGHNT and CDR2 YYREEE come from the germline V gene (reference sequence). Here the CDR3 reads CASSQDGRDGDIQYF. The CDR3 DNA reads as TGTGCCAGCAGCCAAGACGGCCGGGATGGGGACATTCAGTACTTC.

The V and J genes are TRBV19 and TRBJ2-7, with 7 bases that match TRBD2. V gave up 6 bases and J gave up 0 bases; unmatched junction bases: 20. CDR1 and CDR2 (germline): LNHDA, SQIVND (reference sequence). This CDR3 comprises 19 residues. CDR3 sequence: CASSPLGLAARESSYEQYF. DNA for the CDR3: TGTGCCAGTAGCCCCCTGGGGCTAGCGGCCCGTGAAAGCTCCTACGAGCAGTACTTC.

The rearrangement joins TRBV4-3 to TRBJ2-7; maybe TRBD1 (5 bases). The CDR3 sequence is 13 residues long. Germline CDR1 reads LGHNA; CDR2 reads YSLEER. V shed 4 bases and J shed 0 bases, with 7 bases lying between them. The DNA of the CDR3 is TGCGCCAGCAGCCCGGACATCTCCTACGAGCAGTACTTC. This codes for CASSPDISYEQYF.

The chain has TRBV6-8 and TRBJ1-1, with D maybe TRBD1 (5 bases). The CDR3 sequence is 13 residues long. The V end lost 4 bases, the J end lost 5 bases, and 11 bases lay between the germline ends. Per germline, CDR1 MNHGY and CDR2 SAAAGT. The CDR3 is CASSLSRETEAFF. CDR3 nucleotide sequence: TGTGCCAGCAGTTTATCCAGGGAAACTGAAGCTTTCTTT.

The table lists this clone with a count of one. The V and J genes are TRBV6-5 and TRBJ1-4, with 11 bases identical to TRBD1. Trimming cost V 0 bases and J 7 bases; bases outside gene matches: 4. Germline V gene lookup returns CDR1 MNHEY and CDR2 SVGAGI. The length of the CDR3 is 16 residues. CDR3 residues: CASSYSPGTGGEKLFF. CDR3 bases: TGTGCCAGCAGTTACTCGCCCGGGACAGGGGGTGAAAAACTGTTTTTT.

The chain carries TRBV9 and TRBJ2-3; D not certain. V was pared by 1 base and J by 0 bases, with 6 bases between. This CDR3 is built from 14 residues. The germline gives CDR1 SGDLS, CDR2 YYNGEE. This CDR3 reads CASSVTPSTDTQYF. DNA for the CDR3: TGTGCCAGCAGCGTAACACCTAGCACAGATACGCAGTATTTT.

The rearrangement uses TRBV18 and TRBJ1-4; 7 bases fit TRBD1. V was clipped by 3 bases and J by 8 bases; unmatched bases: 9. The CDR3 loop spans 15 amino acids. Germline loops: CDR1 KGHSH, CDR2 LQKENI. The CDR3 region is CASSPREDRREKLFF. CDR3 nucleotide sequence: TGTGCCAGCTCACCCCGAGAGGACAGGAGGGAAAAACTGTTTTTT.

V is TRBV28 and J is TRBJ1-1, with unresolved D. The V end lost 7 bases, the J end lost 4 bases, and 16 bases lay between the germline ends. Germline V gene sequence: CDR1 MDHEN, CDR2 SYDVKM. The CDR3 runs 14 residues. The CDR3 loop reads CASTNLGVGTEAFF. For the CDR3, the DNA is TGTGCCAGCACCAACCTCGGGGTTGGCACTGAAGCTTTCTTT.

This sequence joins TRBV11-2 and TRBJ2-1, with 9 bases that match TRBD2. The junction had 8 bases not matched to a gene; V was cut back by 0 bases and J by 5 bases. In germline, CDR1 is SGHAT, CDR2 FQNNGV. The length of the CDR3 is 17 residues. DNA of the CDR3: TGTGCCAGCAGCTTAGATAGGGCAGCGGGGGGCCACAATGAGCAGTTCTTC. Its protein is CASSLDRAAGGHNEQFF.